This passage covers 25 T cell receptor beta chains from one sample sequenced in a study of a mutant IDH1 vaccine in newly diagnosed glioma. Stated time point: week 11, during vaccination. Mutant IDH1 20-mer peptide, at 300 ug, made up each vaccine dose, with topical imiquimod. The table came from immunoSEQ multiplex PCR; TCRdb's copy has only in-frame clones and leaves some out. The data show about 31,000 clones, approximately 78% seen once. These TCRs' antigens remain unknown. Sequences were derived from PBMCs, sampled from a glioma patient whose treatment included an IDH1 peptide vaccine. The origin of the receptors is a man aged 25 to 40 with glioma.

This rearrangement joins TRBV19 to TRBJ2-1, with 9 positions matching TRBD2. Germline V gene sequence: CDR1 LNHDA, CDR2 SQIVND (reference sequence). This CDR3 spans 17 amino acids. V was pared by 3 bases and J by 0 bases, with 6 bases of the junction left unmatched. In DNA, the CDR3 is TGTGCCAGTAGTATCCTAAGCGGGGGGAGCTCCTACAATGAGCAGTTCTTC. Translated: CASSILSGGSSYNEQFF. The variable domain in full, completed from reference TRBV19 and TRBJ2-1, reads DGGITQSPKYLFRKEGQNVTLSCEQNLNHDAMYWYRQDPGQGLRLIYYSQIVNDFQKGDIAEGYSVSREKKESFPLTVTSAQKNPTAFYLCASSILSGGSSYNEQFFGPGTRLTVL.

The chain links TRBV6-5 to TRBJ1-5; D is uncertain. Trimming took 2 bases from V and 0 from J, leaving 5 bases between them. CDR3 size: 14 residues. Germline-derived CDR1 and CDR2 are MNHEY and SVGAGI. The CDR3 region has the DNA TGTGCCAGCAGTTACGAGTTTAGCAATCAGCCCCAGCATTTT. It codes for CASSYEFSNQPQHF.

V is TRBV9 and J is TRBJ1-3, with D unclear. Germline V gene sequence: CDR1 SGDLS, CDR2 YYNGEE. V gave up 3 bases and J gave up 1 base, with 8 bases separating them. This CDR3 has 14 residues. This CDR3 reads CASSEGDSGNTIYF. The CDR3 nucleotides read TGTGCCAGCAGCGAGGGAGATTCTGGAAACACCATATATTTT.

The chain employs TRBV4-1 and TRBJ1-5; D uncertain. Trimming took 1 base from V and 0 from J, leaving 7 bases between them. CDR1 is MGHRA and CDR2 is YSYEKL in the germline V gene. CDR3 length equals 15 residues. CDR3 nucleotides: TGCGCCAGCAGCCAAGTGTTTAATAGCAATCAGCCCCAGCATTTT. Residues: CASSQVFNSNQPQHF.

The V gene is TRBV18, the J gene TRBJ1-4; no firm D call. There are 14 residues in the CDR3. V was shortened by 3 bases and J by 3 bases, with 8 bases between the two germline ends. Germline V lookup: CDR1 KGHSH, CDR2 LQKENI. DNA of the CDR3: TGTGCCAGCTCACCCAGTGTTTCTAATGAAAAACTGTTTTTT. It is translated as CASSPSVSNEKLFF.

The CDR3 DNA follows: TGTGCCAGCAGTTACGTCGGGGAATATGGCTACACCTTC. Residues: CASSYVGEYGYTF. The chain uses TRBV6-5 and TRBJ1-2; D unclear. Germline V gene data show CDR1 as MNHEY and CDR2 as SVGAGI. V was pared by 2 bases and J by 5 bases, with 9 bases between. The CDR3 totals 13 residues.

This clone has only one observation. The chain uses TRBV5-1 and TRBJ2-5; TRBD2 agrees at 11 bases. CDR3 size: 14 residues. After removal of 3 bases from V and 5 bases from J, the junction contained 3 bases not matched to a gene. Germline V lookup: CDR1 SGHRS, CDR2 YFSETQ. CDR3 sequence reads: CASSSSGGPETQYF. In DNA, the CDR3 is TGCGCCAGCAGCTCTAGCGGGGGGCCGGAGACCCAGTACTTC. The whole variable domain, remainder taken from reference TRBV5-1 and TRBJ2-5, is KAGVTQTPRYLIKTRGQQVTLSCSPISGHRSVSWYQQTPGQGLQFLFEYFSETQRNKGNFPGRFSGRQFSNSRSEMNVSTLELGDSALYLCASSSSGGPETQYFGPGTRLLVL.

The chain has TRBV19 and TRBJ2-4, with 8 positions matching TRBD1. Germline CDR1 reads LNHDA; CDR2 reads SQIVND (reference sequence). The V and J ends lost 2 bases and 2 bases, in that order; junction bases with no gene match: 17. The CDR3 spans 20 residues. CDR3: CASSISPTASDRVTKNIQYF. The CDR3 nucleotides read TGTGCCAGTAGTATATCCCCCACCGCATCGGACAGGGTAACCAAAAACATTCAGTACTTC.

The rearrangement joins TRBV27 to TRBJ2-7; the D is unclear. The CDR3 runs 11 residues. V shed 3 bases and J shed 4 bases, with 4 bases lying between them. Germline V CDR1 and CDR2: MNHEY, SMNVEV (reference sequence). The CDR3 loop is CASSFGYEQYF. DNA of the CDR3: TGTGCCAGCAGTTTTGGGTACGAGCAGTACTTC.

J is TRBJ2-3 and V is TRBV6-1; either TRBD1 or TRBD2 may supply D (5 bases each). Per the germline V gene, CDR1 is MNHNS and CDR2 is SASEGT. The length of the CDR3 is 13 residues. V lost 3 bases to trimming and J lost 8 bases, with 12 bases between them. CDR3 in amino acids: CASSDEGSGTQYF. The CDR3 DNA reads TGTGCCAGCAGTGACGAGGGGTCTGGTACGCAGTATTTT.

The chain carries TRBV2 and TRBJ1-2; D not resolved. Germline CDR1 is SNHLY and CDR2 is FYNNEI. With 6 bases removed from V and 2 bases from J, the gap between germline ends came to 10 bases. The CDR3 consists of 13 residues. The CDR3 is CASSLDGNYGYTF. DNA for the CDR3: TGTGCCAGCAGCTTGGACGGGAACTATGGCTACACCTTC.

The genes are TRBV10-3 and TRBJ2-3; D is uncertain. Germline CDR1 is ENHRY and CDR2 is SYGVKD. V was shortened by 10 bases and J by 6 bases, with 11 bases between the two germline ends. This CDR3 contains 11 residues. The CDR3 coding sequence is TGTGCCACCGGACCCCGGGATACGCAGTATTTT. Protein: CATGPRDTQYF.

The rearrangement uses TRBV15 and TRBJ2-7, with 8 nucleotides matching TRBD2. J gave up 2 bases and V 5 bases, and 5 bases lay outside the gene matches. Per the germline V gene, CDR1 is LNHNV and CDR2 is YYDKDF (reference sequence). The CDR3 is 14 amino acids. The CDR3 nucleotides are TGTGCCACCAGCCCGGGTAGCGGGGCCTACGAGCAGTACTTC. It codes for CATSPGSGAYEQYF.

This clone has just one count. The chain carries TRBV2 and TRBJ1-5; maybe TRBD1 (6 bases). V lost 3 bases and J 7 bases, leaving 10 bases between the germline ends. Germline CDR1 and CDR2: SNHLY and FYNNEI. The CDR3 totals 13 residues. The CDR3 loop reads CASSEAGVQPQHF. DNA for the CDR3: TGTGCCAGCAGTGAGGCAGGGGTCCAGCCCCAGCATTTT.

The chain carries TRBV9 and TRBJ2-1; D might be TRBD2 (5 bases). CDR1 and CDR2 from the germline V gene are SGDLS and YYNGEE. This CDR3 is built from 15 residues. V shed 0 bases and J shed 4 bases, with 11 bases lying between them. CDR3: CASSVGGWSYNEQFF. CDR3 bases: TGTGCCAGCAGCGTAGGAGGGTGGTCATACAATGAGCAGTTCTTC. Drawing the rest from reference TRBV9 and TRBJ2-1, the complete variable domain is DSGVTQTPKHLITATGQRVTLRCSPRSGDLSVYWYQQSLDQGLQFLIQYYNGEERAKGNILERFSAQQFPDLHSELNLSSLELGDSALYFCASSVGGWSYNEQFFGPGTRLTVL.

This chain links TRBV5-6 with TRBJ2-7; a weak D match, TRBD2 (6 bases). The CDR3 spans 14 residues. The V gene lost 2 bases and the J gene lost 3 bases, with 12 bases spanning the gap. In germline, CDR1 is SGHDT, CDR2 YYEEEE. This CDR3 reads CASSFSGGLYEQYF. The DNA of the CDR3 is TGTGCCAGCAGCTTCTCCGGGGGTCTCTACGAGCAGTACTTC.

This clone showed up just once. The rearrangement links TRBV5-1 to TRBJ1-6; no reliable D call. The CDR3 totals 15 residues. The V end was cut by 2 bases, the J end by 7 bases, with 13 bases between. The germline V gene has CDR1 SGHRS and CDR2 YFSETQ. DNA for the CDR3: TGCGCCAGCAGCTTTACGTCTTCTAAAAATTCACCCCTCCACTTT. It yields the protein CASSFTSSKNSPLHF.

This clone was picked up a small number of times. The chain is built from TRBV30 and TRBJ1-1; 7 bases fit TRBD1. The V gene's germline CDR1 is GTSNPN and CDR2 SVGIG (reference sequence). With V trimmed by 5 bases and J by 5 bases, 8 bases remained unmatched. CDR3 length equals 13 residues. The CDR3 reads CAWDRVGGTEAFF. The CDR3 DNA follows: TGTGCCTGGGACAGGGTAGGTGGTACTGAAGCTTTCTTT.

This chain connects TRBV9 to TRBJ2-7, with 7 bases lining up with TRBD1. CDR1 and CDR2 from the germline V gene are SGDLS and YYNGEE. This CDR3 spans 14 amino acids. V gave up 4 bases and J gave up 0 bases; unmatched junction bases: 4. In DNA form, the CDR3 reads TGTGCCAGCAGCCCGACAGGGAGCTCCTACGAGCAGTACTTC. Protein sequence: CASSPTGSSYEQYF.

The chain recombines TRBV14 with TRBJ1-1, with D hard to call. From germline, CDR1 is SGHDN and CDR2 FVKESK. This CDR3 is built from 15 residues. Trimming stripped 0 bases from V and 9 bases from J, with 17 bases between. The CDR3 nucleotides read TGTGCCAGCAGCCAAGACCCCCCCGGGAAACTCCAAGCTTTCTTT. Translated, it gives CASSQDPPGKLQAFF.

The chain couples TRBV2 to TRBJ1-3, with a tentative D call TRBD1 (6 bases). The V end was cut by 10 bases, the J end by 2 bases, with 18 bases between. CDR3 length: 15 residues. In germline, CDR1 is SNHLY, CDR2 FYNNEI. The chain's CDR3 is CATLDQDRAGNTIYF. The CDR3, as DNA: TGTGCCACCCTAGACCAGGACAGAGCTGGAAACACCATATATTTT.

The rearrangement uses TRBV6-5 and TRBJ1-4, with 7 bases that match TRBD1. Germline V gives CDR1 MNHEY, CDR2 SVGAGI. The CDR3 contains 14 residues. The V segment lost 5 bases and the J segment 5 bases; nucleotides outside the gene matches: 5. CDR3: CASSPGQLNEKLFF. The CDR3 region has the DNA TGTGCCAGCAGTCCGGGACAGCTGAATGAAAAACTGTTTTTT.

The chain carries TRBV5-1 and TRBJ2-7; D is unresolved. Trimming took off 0 bases at V and 5 bases at J, with 9 bases between the two ends. The CDR3 has 13 amino acids. Germline V gives CDR1 SGHRS, CDR2 YFSETQ. The CDR3 nucleotides are TGCGCCAGCAGCTTGGGATCTAGGGACGAGCAGTACTTC. Residues: CASSLGSRDEQYF.

V and J are TRBV29-1 and TRBJ2-5; the match to TRBD2 covers 8 bases. V lost 6 bases, J lost 2 bases, and 2 bases stayed unmatched. CDR3 size: 12 residues. Germline values: CDR1 SQVTM, CDR2 ANQGSEA. Here the CDR3 DNA reads TGCAGCGTCGCTAGCGGGCAAGAGACCCAGTACTTC. Translation gives CSVASGQETQYF.

The V gene is TRBV2, the J gene TRBJ1-2; D is possibly TRBD1 (5 bases). There are 13 residues in the CDR3. Between the trimmed V and J ends, which lost 7 bases and 4 bases, there was a span of 13 bases. Germline CDR1 reads SNHLY; CDR2 reads FYNNEI. DNA of the CDR3: TGTGCCAGCATTCTTTCAGACAGCTATGGCTACACCTTC. The encoded protein is CASILSDSYGYTF.